This entry lists 3 T cell receptor beta chains sequenced from one sample in a study of T cell clones after liver transplantation. The protocol was immunoSEQ multiplex PCR, while the TCRdb copy is restricted to in-frame clones and leaves out a portion. This sample has roughly 100,000 clones, with around four fifths found just once. The sequences come from CD4+ T cells from blood, collected roughly 50 months after liver transplant. These receptors were collected from a human patient who received a liver transplant. Some T cells here may be from the graft donor.

This clone has only one observation. The chain recombines TRBV5-1 with TRBJ1-1; D remains ambiguous. The CDR3 covers 13 residues. Germline V gives CDR1 SGHRS, CDR2 YFSETQ. Trimming took 6 bases from V and 0 from J, leaving 9 bases between them. The CDR3 sequence: CASTLGLNTEAFF. CDR3 DNA: TGCGCCAGCACCTTAGGTTTGAACACTGAAGCTTTCTTT.

A word on this clone: This specimen includes other DNA sequences encoding the same CDR3. This chain links TRBV7-2 with TRBJ1-5; unclear D gene. V gave up 1 base and J gave up 5 bases, with 6 bases separating them. Germline CDR1 SGHTA, CDR2 FQGNSA. The CDR3 is 13 amino acids. CDR3 loop: CASSLVRDQPQHF. The CDR3, as DNA: TGTGCCAGCAGCTTAGTGCGGGATCAGCCCCAGCATTTT.

The chain links TRBV6-1 to TRBJ2-2, with no clear D. Germline CDR1 MNHNS, CDR2 SASEGT. This CDR3 has 16 amino acids. Trimming pared 0 bases from V and 5 bases from J, leaving 13 bases between. CDR3 in amino acids: CASSEAIRLGTGELFF. The CDR3 nucleotides are TGTGCCAGCAGTGAAGCGATTAGGTTGGGGACCGGGGAGCTGTTTTTT.